These T cell receptor beta chains were read from a single sample in a study of cytomegalovirus exposure and HLA in healthy donors. TCRdb's table, derived via immunoSEQ multiplex PCR, lists solely in-frame clones and lacks some. The sample includes about 190,000 clones, around three quarters of them seen just once. The sample consisted of PBMCs. The receptors were sampled from a young woman in good health and CMV-seronegative. Both conserved end residues are part of each CDR3. Each record gives: J gene, V gene, clone size, D gene, CDR3 DNA, CDR3 protein. The D gene is left open where the match is weak. Only some rows state a clone size, as once, few, many or a class for expanded clones.

J gene: TRBJ2-1; V gene: TRBV7-3; clone size: NA; D gene: TRBD2; CDR3 DNA: TGTGCCAGCAGCTTCAATGGACTAGCGGGCCTCCCCTACAATGAGCAGTTCTTC; CDR3 protein: CASSFNGLAGLPYNEQFF
J gene: TRBJ1-1; V gene: TRBV5-6; clone size: NA; D gene: TRBD1; CDR3 DNA: TGTGCCAGCAGCGGGACGACAGGGGTGGGCACTGAAGCTTTCTTT; CDR3 protein: CASSGTTGVGTEAFF
J gene: TRBJ1-2; V gene: TRBV7-2; clone size: NA; D gene: NA; CDR3 DNA: TGTGCCAGCAGCTGGCCGGGACGGGGGATCTATGGCTACACCTTC; CDR3 protein: CASSWPGRGIYGYTF
J gene: TRBJ2-7; V gene: TRBV6-1; clone size: NA; D gene: NA; CDR3 DNA: TGTGCCAGCAGTCCATTCTACGAGCAGTACTTC; CDR3 protein: CASSPFYEQYF
J gene: TRBJ2-7; V gene: TRBV27; clone size: once; D gene: TRBD1; CDR3 DNA: TGTGCCAGCAGTTTATCTCCGACAGGGGGTGGCGAGCAGTACTTC; CDR3 protein: CASSLSPTGGGEQYF
J gene: TRBJ1-2; V gene: TRBV30; clone size: NA; D gene: NA; CDR3 DNA: TGTGCCTGGAGCGCCAACACAGGGAAGGGGGTACAGGGCTACACCTTC; CDR3 protein: CAWSANTGKGVQGYTF
J gene: TRBJ2-7; V gene: TRBV6-5; clone size: NA; D gene: TRBD2; CDR3 DNA: TGTGCCAGCAGTTATTGGGCTAGCGGGAGAAACGAGCAGTACTTC; CDR3 protein: CASSYWASGRNEQYF
J gene: TRBJ2-7; V gene: TRBV2; clone size: NA; D gene: TRBD2; CDR3 DNA: TGTGCCAGCCAAAGCGGTAGCGGGGGTACCTACGAGCAGTACTTC; CDR3 protein: CASQSGSGGTYEQYF
J gene: TRBJ1-4; V gene: TRBV18; clone size: NA; D gene: NA; CDR3 DNA: TGTGCCAGCTCACCGAACCGGGGGACTAATGAAAAACTGTTTTTT; CDR3 protein: CASSPNRGTNEKLFF
J gene: TRBJ2-7; V gene: TRBV6-5; clone size: NA; D gene: TRBD1; CDR3 DNA: TGTGCCAGCCGCCCTCAGGGGGCTTTGTCCTACGAGCAGTACTTC; CDR3 protein: CASRPQGALSYEQYF
J gene: TRBJ1-1; V gene: TRBV19; clone size: once; D gene: NA; CDR3 DNA: TGTGCCAGTAACCCTCGACAGAGGAACACTGAAGCTTTCTTT; CDR3 protein: CASNPRQRNTEAFF
J gene: TRBJ1-1; V gene: TRBV4-1; clone size: NA; D gene: NA; CDR3 DNA: TGCGCCAGCAGCCAGGGGACTTGGGGGAATCGAGCTTTCTTT; CDR3 protein: CASSQGTWGNRAFF
J gene: TRBJ2-5; V gene: TRBV30; clone size: NA; D gene: TRBD1; CDR3 DNA: TGTGCCTGGAGTGGACCCCCAACAGGGGCCCAAGAGACCCAGTACTTC; CDR3 protein: CAWSGPPTGAQETQYF
J gene: TRBJ2-1; V gene: TRBV18; clone size: few; D gene: NA; CDR3 DNA: TGTGCCAGCTCTCTACAGGGCAATGAGCAGTTCTTC; CDR3 protein: CASSLQGNEQFF
J gene: TRBJ1-2; V gene: TRBV20-1; clone size: NA; D gene: TRBD1; CDR3 DNA: TGCAGTGCTATGGGACAGGAGAGCTACACCTTC; CDR3 protein: CSAMGQESYTF
J gene: TRBJ2-5; V gene: TRBV5-4; clone size: once; D gene: NA; CDR3 DNA: TGTGCCAGCAGCTCGTTTAGCGGAACGCCCCAAGAGACCCAGTACTTC; CDR3 protein: CASSSFSGTPQETQYF
J gene: TRBJ2-3; V gene: TRBV4-2; clone size: NA; D gene: NA; CDR3 DNA: TGTGCCAGCAGCCAGGAGAAGCGGGGCACAGATACGCAGTATTTT; CDR3 protein: CASSQEKRGTDTQYF
J gene: TRBJ2-7; V gene: TRBV5-6; clone size: once; D gene: NA; CDR3 DNA: TGTGCCAGCAGCTTGCCCCAGGGGTTTCACGAGCAGTACTTC; CDR3 protein: CASSLPQGFHEQYF
J gene: TRBJ2-7; V gene: TRBV30; clone size: NA; D gene: NA; CDR3 DNA: TGTGCCTGGAGCGCGCATACAGCTGAAGTTCGAGAGCAGTACTTC; CDR3 protein: CAWSAHTAEVREQYF
J gene: TRBJ1-1; V gene: TRBV10-3; clone size: NA; D gene: TRBD1; CDR3 DNA: TGTGCCATCAGTCGACAGGGGGCGTACACTGAAGCTTTCTTT; CDR3 protein: CAISRQGAYTEAFF
J gene: TRBJ2-7; V gene: TRBV29-1; clone size: few; D gene: TRBD1; CDR3 DNA: TGCAGCGTTGAAGCCACCAGACAGGGCCGCAACTACGAGCAGTACTTC; CDR3 protein: CSVEATRQGRNYEQYF
J gene: TRBJ1-1; V gene: TRBV19; clone size: NA; D gene: NA; CDR3 DNA: TGTGCCAGTAGTATACGAAACGGGGCGGGGGGTACTGAAGCTTTCTTT; CDR3 protein: CASSIRNGAGGTEAFF
J gene: TRBJ1-2; V gene: TRBV28; clone size: NA; D gene: NA; CDR3 DNA: TGTGCCAGCAGTTTCCTCTATGGCTACACCTTC; CDR3 protein: CASSFLYGYTF
J gene: TRBJ2-7; V gene: TRBV7-9; clone size: NA; D gene: TRBD2; CDR3 DNA: TGTGCCAGCAGCCCCGCGGGGGGTTACGAGCAGTACTTC; CDR3 protein: CASSPAGGYEQYF
J gene: TRBJ1-1; V gene: TRBV2; clone size: NA; D gene: NA; CDR3 DNA: TGTGCCAGCAGTGAAGACAGGGAAACTGAAGCTTTCTTT; CDR3 protein: CASSEDRETEAFF
J gene: TRBJ1-5; V gene: TRBV19; clone size: NA; D gene: NA; CDR3 DNA: TGTGCCAGTAGTATTGGGTTACACAGGCAGCCCCAGCATTTT; CDR3 protein: CASSIGLHRQPQHF
J gene: TRBJ2-5; V gene: TRBV6-1; clone size: NA; D gene: TRBD2; CDR3 DNA: TGTGCCAGCAGTGAGGTCCCGGGACTAGCGGGGGGGCGGCAAGAGACCCAGTACTTC; CDR3 protein: CASSEVPGLAGGRQETQYF
J gene: TRBJ2-2; V gene: TRBV6-6; clone size: NA; D gene: TRBD2; CDR3 DNA: TGTGCCAGCAGTTACTCGGGACTAGACACCGGGGAGCTGTTTTTT; CDR3 protein: CASSYSGLDTGELFF
J gene: TRBJ1-6; V gene: TRBV15; clone size: once; D gene: NA; CDR3 DNA: TGTGCCACCAGCAGAGTCCCGCCGGATTCACCCCTCCACTTT; CDR3 protein: CATSRVPPDSPLHF
J gene: TRBJ1-4; V gene: TRBV25-1; clone size: once; D gene: TRBD1; CDR3 DNA: TGTGCCAGCAGTGAATTGGGACAGGGTTATGAAAAACTGTTTTTT; CDR3 protein: CASSELGQGYEKLFF
J gene: TRBJ1-1; V gene: TRBV5-1; clone size: NA; D gene: TRBD1; CDR3 DNA: TGCGCCAGCAGCTCTGATACAGGGGATGGGTACACTGAAGCTTTCTTT; CDR3 protein: CASSSDTGDGYTEAFF
J gene: TRBJ1-4; V gene: TRBV2; clone size: NA; D gene: NA; CDR3 DNA: TGTGCCAGCAGTGACAGGGTTGCTAATGAAAAACTGTTTTTT; CDR3 protein: CASSDRVANEKLFF
J gene: TRBJ1-1; V gene: TRBV27; clone size: NA; D gene: NA; CDR3 DNA: TGTGCCAGCAGTATCTATGGACAGTGGGACACTGAAGCTTTCTTT; CDR3 protein: CASSIYGQWDTEAFF
J gene: TRBJ1-4; V gene: TRBV28; clone size: NA; D gene: TRBD1; CDR3 DNA: TGTGCCAGCAGCCGAGGGGGCCTAGGCCCTAATGAAAAACTGTTTTTT; CDR3 protein: CASSRGGLGPNEKLFF
J gene: TRBJ2-1; V gene: TRBV5-1; clone size: NA; D gene: NA; CDR3 DNA: TGCGCCAGCAGCTTCATAGCGGTCCGTCGGCTTAATGAGCAGTTCTTC; CDR3 protein: CASSFIAVRRLNEQFF
J gene: TRBJ2-7; V gene: TRBV6-7; clone size: NA; D gene: TRBD1; CDR3 DNA: TGTGCCAGCAGTTACCATTCGGGGACAGGGAGACGCGAGCAGTACTTC; CDR3 protein: CASSYHSGTGRREQYF
J gene: TRBJ2-1; V gene: TRBV2; clone size: NA; D gene: NA; CDR3 DNA: TGTGCCAGCGAAAGGAGGAGCTCCTACAATGAGCAGTTCTTC; CDR3 protein: CASERRSSYNEQFF
J gene: TRBJ2-7; V gene: TRBV15; clone size: NA; D gene: TRBD1; CDR3 DNA: TGTGCCACCAGCAGCCCGGGACAGGGGCCCTACGAGCAGTACTTC; CDR3 protein: CATSSPGQGPYEQYF
J gene: TRBJ2-3; V gene: TRBV5-1; clone size: NA; D gene: TRBD2; CDR3 DNA: TGCGCCAGCAGCTACTTGACTAGCGGGAGCCCAGATACGCAGTATTTT; CDR3 protein: CASSYLTSGSPDTQYF
J gene: TRBJ2-1; V gene: TRBV28; clone size: NA; D gene: NA; CDR3 DNA: TGTGCCAGCAGTCCCCGACGGGACAATGAGCAGTTCTTC; CDR3 protein: CASSPRRDNEQFF
J gene: TRBJ2-7; V gene: TRBV29-1; clone size: once; D gene: NA; CDR3 DNA: TGCAGCGTACCCGGCTCCTACGAGCAGTACTTC; CDR3 protein: CSVPGSYEQYF
J gene: TRBJ2-3; V gene: TRBV28; clone size: NA; D gene: TRBD1; CDR3 DNA: TGTGCCAGCAGTTCCACAGGGGCGACCCCGGATACGCAGTATTTT; CDR3 protein: CASSSTGATPDTQYF
J gene: TRBJ2-1; V gene: TRBV7-3; clone size: few; D gene: NA; CDR3 DNA: TGTGCCAGCAGCTTAGGGGGACAACTAGCCTACAATGAGCAGTTCTTC; CDR3 protein: CASSLGGQLAYNEQFF
J gene: TRBJ1-1; V gene: TRBV10-3; clone size: NA; D gene: NA; CDR3 DNA: TGTGCCATCAGTGAGTCGAGGGCAGGACCGAACACTGAAGCTTTCTTT; CDR3 protein: CAISESRAGPNTEAFF
J gene: TRBJ1-4; V gene: TRBV18; clone size: NA; D gene: TRBD1; CDR3 DNA: TGTGCCAGCTCGGGTCAAGGGGGCACTAATGAAAAACTGTTTTTT; CDR3 protein: CASSGQGGTNEKLFF
J gene: TRBJ1-1; V gene: TRBV19; clone size: NA; D gene: NA; CDR3 DNA: TGTGCCAGTAGTATGGGGGGGACTGAAGCTTTCTTT; CDR3 protein: CASSMGGTEAFF
J gene: TRBJ1-2; V gene: TRBV6-5; clone size: NA; D gene: NA; CDR3 DNA: TGTGCCAGCCGGGCTAACTATGGCTACACCTTC; CDR3 protein: CASRANYGYTF
J gene: TRBJ2-5; V gene: TRBV9; clone size: NA; D gene: NA; CDR3 DNA: TGTGCCAGCAACCCGACAGACCTCCAAGAGACCCAGTACTTC; CDR3 protein: CASNPTDLQETQYF
J gene: TRBJ2-3; V gene: TRBV29-1; clone size: NA; D gene: NA; CDR3 DNA: TGCAGCGTTGAAATTGTTTCTAGCCCCACAGATACGCAGTATTTT; CDR3 protein: CSVEIVSSPTDTQYF
J gene: TRBJ2-4; V gene: TRBV4-3; clone size: NA; D gene: NA; CDR3 DNA: TGCGCCAGCAGCCAAGTCGGACTGCAAGCCAAAAACATTCAGTACTTC; CDR3 protein: CASSQVGLQAKNIQYF
J gene: TRBJ2-7; V gene: TRBV7-8; clone size: once; D gene: TRBD1; CDR3 DNA: TGTGCCAGCAGCCCCCGGTTCAGGGACAGGGAATCCTACGAGCAGTACTTC; CDR3 protein: CASSPRFRDRESYEQYF
J gene: TRBJ2-1; V gene: TRBV11-3; clone size: NA; D gene: TRBD1; CDR3 DNA: TGTGCCAGCAGCTTACAGGGGGCCTACAATGAGCAGTTCTTC; CDR3 protein: CASSLQGAYNEQFF
J gene: TRBJ2-3; V gene: TRBV7-2; clone size: NA; D gene: NA; CDR3 DNA: TGTGCCAGCAGCTTAACCTACACAGATACGCAGTATTTT; CDR3 protein: CASSLTYTDTQYF
J gene: TRBJ1-4; V gene: TRBV19; clone size: NA; D gene: NA; CDR3 DNA: TGTGCCAGTAGCCGGGGGGGGCTCGATGAAAAACTGTTTTTT; CDR3 protein: CASSRGGLDEKLFF